Listed here are 24 T cell receptor beta chains from one sample, sequenced in a study of blood T cell repertoires in COVID-19. Some clones are missing from TCRdb's copy, which holds only in-frame ones; the method was immunoSEQ multiplex PCR. This sample has 490,000 or so clones, with less than 90% found just once. Sequencing was done on a sample of PBMCs or T cells enriched from blood (not recorded which). The receptors were gathered from a woman in her sixties who had recovered from COVID-19.

The table lists this clone with a count of one. CDR3 DNA: TGTGCCAGCAGCCAAGATGCAGGGAGGGCGGGCCCACAAGAGACCCAGTACTTC. Translating it yields CASSQDAGRAGPQETQYF. V usage is TRBV4-2 and J usage is TRBJ2-5, with 7 bases matching TRBD2. CDR3 length equals 18 residues. Germline assignment: CDR1 LGHNA and CDR2 YNFKEQ. V was pared by 0 bases and J by 2 bases, with 12 bases of the junction left unmatched.

The chain uses TRBV6-5 and TRBJ1-3; D gene ambiguous. The V end lost 8 bases, the J end lost 0 bases, and 5 bases lay between the germline ends. The CDR3 spans 12 residues. Germline loops: CDR1 MNHEY, CDR2 SVGAGI. CDR3 in amino acids: CASPSSGNTIYF. The DNA of the CDR3 is TGTGCCAGCCCTAGCTCTGGAAACACCATATATTTT.

V is TRBV7-2 and J is TRBJ2-5; 7 bases fit TRBD2. The germline V gene has CDR1 SGHTA and CDR2 FQGNSA. This CDR3 comprises 14 residues. V trimming: 0 bases; J trimming: 3 bases; junction bases outside the gene matches: 1. CDR3 nucleotide sequence: TGTGCCAGCAGCTTAGCGGGGACTAAAGAGACCCAGTACTTC. It encodes CASSLAGTKETQYF. The entire variable domain, with the rest obtained from reference TRBV7-2 and TRBJ2-5, is as follows: GAGVSQSPSNKVTEKGKDVELRCDPISGHTALYWYRQSLGQGLEFLIYFQGNSAPDKSGLPSDRFSAERTGGSVSTLTIQRTQQEDSAVYLCASSLAGTKETQYFGPGTRLLVL.

The rearrangement uses TRBV11-2 and TRBJ2-3; TRBD2 agrees at 9 bases. CDR1 is SGHAT, CDR2 FQNNGV, per germline. Trimming at V came to 1 base and at J to 2 bases, leaving 1 base not matched to a gene. The CDR3 is made up of 15 amino acids. For the CDR3, the DNA is TGTGCCAGCAGCTTAGTAGCGGGGGTCACAGATACGCAGTATTTT. This translates into CASSLVAGVTDTQYF. Using reference TRBV11-2 and TRBJ2-3 for the parts outside the CDR3, the full variable domain is EAGVAQSPRYKIIEKRQSVAFWCNPISGHATLYWYQQILGQGPKLLIQFQNNGVVDDSQLPKDRFSAERLKGVDSTLKIQPAKLEDSAVYLCASSLVAGVTDTQYFGPGTRLTVL.

This clone was seen once. J is TRBJ1-4 and V is TRBV4-1; D is undetermined. CDR1 and CDR2 (germline): MGHRA, YSYEKL. V lost 3 bases to trimming and J lost 8 bases, with 16 bases between them. This CDR3 is 15 amino acids long. This CDR3 reads CASSQFPGSGEKLFF. The CDR3 DNA reads TGCGCCAGCAGCCAGTTTCCGGGGTCGGGCGAAAAACTGTTTTTT.

The rearrangement joins TRBV20-1 to TRBJ1-4; tentatively, D is TRBD1 (5 bases). From germline, CDR1 is DFQATT and CDR2 SNEGSKA (reference sequence). Deletions cut 3 bases from V and 4 bases from J, with 15 bases between. The CDR3 has 15 amino acids. The CDR3: CSASLAGGDNEKLFF. Written as DNA, the CDR3 is TGCAGTGCTAGTCTTGCGGGAGGGGATAATGAAAAACTGTTTTTT.

The rearrangement joins TRBV14 to TRBJ2-1; 7 nucleotides match TRBD1. V was pared by 4 bases and J by 2 bases, with 5 bases of the junction left unmatched. Germline V gene data show CDR1 as SGHDN and CDR2 as FVKESK. The CDR3 consists of 15 residues. CDR3 in DNA: TGTGCCAGCAGCCTTCTACAGGGGACCTACAATGAGCAGTTCTTC. Protein sequence: CASSLLQGTYNEQFF. Full variable domain (outside the CDR3, taken from reference TRBV14 and TRBJ2-1): EAGVTQFPSHSVIEKGQTVTLRCDPISGHDNLYWYRRVMGKEIKFLLHFVKESKQDESGMPNNRFLAERTGGTYSTLKVQPAELEDSGVYFCASSLLQGTYNEQFFGPGTRLTVL.

V and J are TRBV19 and TRBJ2-2; no clear D. The CDR3 extends over 11 amino acids. The V gene lost 4 bases and the J gene lost 8 bases, with 5 bases spanning the gap. Germline assignment: CDR1 LNHDA and CDR2 SQIVND (reference sequence). The CDR3 here is CASSSRGELFF. The CDR3 bases are TGTGCCAGTAGTAGCAGAGGGGAGCTGTTTTTT. Based on the CDR3 plus reference TRBV19 and TRBJ2-2, the full variable domain is DGGITQSPKYLFRKEGQNVTLSCEQNLNHDAMYWYRQDPGQGLRLIYYSQIVNDFQKGDIAEGYSVSREKKESFPLTVTSAQKNPTAFYLCASSSRGELFFGEGSRLTVL.

For this clone: The junction differs from germline at one of its ends, possibly a read error. This sequence joins TRBV19 and TRBJ1-5; D remains ambiguous. Germline loops: CDR1 LNHDA, CDR2 SQIVND (reference sequence). The CDR3 totals 11 residues. The CDR3 coding sequence is TGTGCCAGTAGTATGGTCCAGCGCGTGTATTTT. As protein: CASSMVQRVYF.

The chain joins TRBV19 to TRBJ1-2; 7 bases are a match to TRBD1. Germline CDR1 reads LNHDA; CDR2 reads SQIVND (reference sequence). CDR3 length equals 16 residues. V lost 1 base, J lost 8 bases, and 13 bases stayed unmatched. The CDR3 nucleotides are TGTGCCAGTAGTATAGTAACAGGGGTCCGGAATTCGGGCTACACCTTC. As protein: CASSIVTGVRNSGYTF.

The rearrangement joins TRBV18 to TRBJ1-1; D is possibly TRBD1 (5 bases). Germline V lookup: CDR1 KGHSH, CDR2 LQKENI. This CDR3 region has 13 residues. V gave up 5 bases and J gave up 5 bases, with 12 bases separating them. The CDR3 sequence is CASSIGEETEAFF. The CDR3 nucleotides read TGTGCCAGCTCAATAGGGGAGGAAACTGAAGCTTTCTTT. Combining the CDR3 with reference TRBV18 and TRBJ1-1 gives the whole variable domain NAGVMQNPRHLVRRRGQEARLRCSPMKGHSHVYWYRQLPEEGLKFMVYLQKENIIDESGMPKERFSAEFPKEGPSILRIQQVVRGDSAAYFCASSIGEETEAFFGQGTRLTVV.

The genes are TRBV10-3 and TRBJ2-5; D unclear. The germline gives CDR1 ENHRY, CDR2 SYGVKD. The CDR3 spans 14 residues. V was trimmed by 0 bases and J by 2 bases, leaving 7 bases between them. The DNA for the CDR3 is TGTGCCATCAGTGAGTCGAGTCTACAAGAGACCCAGTACTTC. This sequence encodes CAISESSLQETQYF.

The chain uses TRBV6-1 and TRBJ1-2; a possible D gene is TRBD1 (6 bases). Deletions cut 0 bases from V and 2 bases from J, with 13 bases between. The CDR3 sequence is 16 residues long. The V gene's germline CDR1 is MNHNS and CDR2 SASEGT. CDR3 residues: CASSEARLGTNYGYTF. The CDR3 bases are TGTGCCAGCAGTGAAGCACGTCTTGGGACAAACTATGGCTACACCTTC.

The V call is TRBV5-1, the J call TRBJ1-2; 8 nucleotides line up with TRBD1. J was trimmed by 4 bases and V by 0 bases; bases with no gene match: 8. CDR1 is SGHRS, CDR2 YFSETQ, per germline. This CDR3 contains 16 residues. The CDR3 protein is CASSLDLTGGRYGYTF. CDR3 coding DNA: TGCGCCAGCAGCTTGGACCTTACAGGGGGACGCTATGGCTACACCTTC. The variable domain in full, completed from reference TRBV5-1 and TRBJ1-2, reads KAGVTQTPRYLIKTRGQQVTLSCSPISGHRSVSWYQQTPGQGLQFLFEYFSETQRNKGNFPGRFSGRQFSNSRSEMNVSTLELGDSALYLCASSLDLTGGRYGYTFGSGTRLTVV.

The rearrangement joins TRBV30 to TRBJ1-1, with unresolved D. The CDR3 covers 11 residues. Trimming pared 1 base from V and 6 bases from J, leaving 6 bases between. The germline V gene has CDR1 GTSNPN and CDR2 SVGIG (reference sequence). The CDR3 is CAWSGPAEAFF. CDR3 bases: TGTGCCTGGAGTGGCCCGGCTGAAGCTTTCTTT.

The V call is TRBV18, the J call TRBJ1-2; 8 bases fit TRBD1. Trimming at V came to 0 bases and at J to 8 bases, leaving 20 bases not matched to a gene. The CDR3 spans 19 residues. Germline lookup yields CDR1 KGHSH and CDR2 LQKENI. In DNA form, the CDR3 reads TGTGCCAGCTCACCACCAGTACGCACCCTTCTTGACAGGGGAGGAGGCTACACCTTC. Encoded protein: CASSPPVRTLLDRGGGYTF.

The V gene is TRBV24-1, the J gene TRBJ1-6; TRBD1 matches 7 bases. This CDR3 is 19 amino acids long. Unmatched junction bases numbered 10, after V lost 3 bases and J lost 0 bases. Germline lookup yields CDR1 KGHDR and CDR2 SFDVKD. The CDR3 nucleotides read TGTGCCACCAGTGATATCCTCAGGGGGGTACACTCCTATAATTCACCCCTCCACTTT. It yields the protein CATSDILRGVHSYNSPLHF.

The chain joins TRBV6-5 to TRBJ2-1; D is unclear. Germline values: CDR1 MNHEY, CDR2 SVGAGI. The CDR3 loop spans 15 amino acids. V shed 2 bases and J shed 0 bases, with 8 bases lying between them. The CDR3 region has the DNA TGTGCCAGCAGTTACGGGCCGATCTCCTACAATGAGCAGTTCTTC. Its protein product is CASSYGPISYNEQFF.

V usage is TRBV5-5 and J usage is TRBJ1-4; 9 nucleotides agree with TRBD1. V lost 4 bases, J lost 5 bases, and 9 bases stayed unmatched. The CDR3 loop spans 16 amino acids. CDR1 and CDR2 from the germline V gene are SGHKS and YYEKEE (reference sequence). In DNA form, the CDR3 reads TGTGCCAGCAGCCGACAGGGGGGTTCCTCAAATGAAAAACTGTTTTTT. Amino acid sequence: CASSRQGGSSNEKLFF.

This clone was recorded only once. V and J are TRBV5-1 and TRBJ1-1; 12 nucleotides agree with TRBD1. V was pared by 4 bases and J by 0 bases, with 10 bases of the junction left unmatched. The CDR3 contains 18 residues. Germline-derived CDR1 and CDR2 are SGHRS and YFSETQ. This CDR3 is CASSLGTGGGGMNTEAFF. In DNA form, the CDR3 reads TGCGCCAGCAGCCTGGGGACAGGGGGCGGAGGGATGAACACTGAAGCTTTCTTT.

This sequence joins TRBV30 and TRBJ1-4; 8 nucleotides agree with TRBD1. Germline CDR1 reads GTSNPN; CDR2 reads SVGIG (reference sequence). V gave up 0 bases and J gave up 8 bases; unmatched junction bases: 2. The CDR3 length is 13 residues. The DNA of the CDR3 is TGTGCCTGGAGTGTTGGGACAGGCGAAAAACTGTTTTTT. It specifies CAWSVGTGEKLFF.

The chain is built from TRBV5-1 and TRBJ1-6; D unresolved. V was trimmed by 4 bases and J by 6 bases, leaving 14 bases between them. Germline CDR1 SGHRS, CDR2 YFSETQ. The CDR3 extends over 15 amino acids. CDR3 bases: TGCGCCAGCAGCCCGGTGGCGGAGGGTAATTCACCCCTCCACTTT. Residues: CASSPVAEGNSPLHF.

On this clone: Other DNA sequences within the sample encode an identical CDR3. The chain uses TRBV30 and TRBJ2-5, with a possible D match to TRBD2 (5 bases). The CDR3 is made up of 13 amino acids. Germline CDR1 and CDR2: GTSNPN and SVGIG (reference sequence). V was trimmed by 2 bases and J by 1 base, leaving 8 bases between them. The CDR3 region is CAWSRGLQETQYF. The CDR3 DNA sequence: TGTGCCTGGAGTCGAGGGCTCCAAGAGACCCAGTACTTC.

The rearrangement joins TRBV5-1 to TRBJ2-5, with D perhaps TRBD2 (5 bases). CDR1 and CDR2 (germline): SGHRS, YFSETQ. Trimming pared 3 bases from V and 0 bases from J, leaving 9 bases between. The CDR3 runs to 14 residues. The CDR3 reads CASSSVRDQETQYF. The CDR3 nucleotides read TGCGCCAGCAGCTCCGTGAGGGACCAAGAGACCCAGTACTTC.